This entry lists 29 T cell receptor beta chains sequenced from one sample in a study of T cell responses to AZD1222 COVID-19 vaccine. The table came from immunoSEQ multiplex PCR; TCRdb's copy has only in-frame clones and leaves some out. The data hold approximately 100,000 clones, with under 90% observed a single time. The sequencing used peripheral blood, collected on day 0 of MenACWY control vaccination. The receptors originated from an adult in good health.

This clone was found once. The chain joins TRBV2 to TRBJ2-2; D may be TRBD1 (6 bases). Germline assignment: CDR1 SNHLY and CDR2 FYNNEI. V was clipped by 7 bases and J by 2 bases, with 14 bases between them. The CDR3 contains 15 residues. Here the CDR3 reads CASKQGITNTGELFF. The CDR3 DNA reads as TGTGCCAGCAAACAGGGTATTACTAACACCGGGGAGCTGTTTTTT.

This chain uses TRBV4-1 with TRBJ2-7, with 7 bases aligning to TRBD1. After removal of 1 base from V and 2 bases from J, the junction contained 11 bases not matched to a gene. Germline V CDR1 and CDR2: MGHRA, YSYEKL. The CDR3 has 17 amino acids. The CDR3 DNA sequence: TGCGCCAGCAGCCAAGGGTCCCCAGACAGGGCGCCCTACGAGCAGTACTTC. It encodes CASSQGSPDRAPYEQYF.

The chain recombines TRBV5-5 with TRBJ1-1; tentative D call: TRBD1 (5 bases). The CDR3 sequence is 16 residues long. Trimming took 3 bases from V and 1 from J, leaving 16 bases between them. The germline gives CDR1 SGHKS, CDR2 YYEKEE (reference sequence). The CDR3: CASSYSGGRENTEAFF. CDR3 nucleotides: TGTGCCAGCAGCTACTCCGGGGGGAGGGAGAACACTGAAGCTTTCTTT.

The chain joins TRBV7-2 to TRBJ2-3, with 9 bases identical to TRBD2. The V gene's germline CDR1 is SGHTA and CDR2 FQGNSA. The CDR3 sequence is 14 residues long. V gave up 5 bases and J gave up 6 bases; unmatched junction bases: 6. The CDR3: CASSAGLASDTQYF. The CDR3 DNA is TGTGCCAGCAGCGCGGGACTAGCATCCGATACGCAGTATTTT.

The chain recombines TRBV4-2 with TRBJ1-3; weak D call: TRBD1 (5 bases). Trimming left V 0 bases short and J 0 bases short, with 12 bases between. The CDR3 length is 17 residues. Germline V gene data show CDR1 as LGHNA and CDR2 as YNFKEQ. The CDR3 here is CASSQDDSRLSGNTIYF. The CDR3 bases are TGTGCCAGCAGCCAAGATGACAGCCGACTCTCTGGAAACACCATATATTTT.

The CDR3: CASSGDSYEQYF. The CDR3 DNA sequence: TGTGCCAGTTCCGGGGACTCCTACGAGCAGTACTTC. J is TRBJ2-7 and V is TRBV7-2; D might be TRBD2 (5 bases). Trimming left V 9 bases short and J 0 bases short, with 9 bases between. CDR3 length: 12 residues. The V gene's germline CDR1 is SGHTA and CDR2 FQGNSA.

The chain uses TRBV28 and TRBJ2-2; the match to TRBD2 covers 11 bases. The germline V gene has CDR1 MDHEN and CDR2 SYDVKM. The CDR3 consists of 18 residues. Losses at the gene ends were 2 bases for V and 5 bases for J; bases not matched to a gene: 10. The CDR3 DNA reads as TGTGCCAGCAGTTTAGGACTAGCGGGTCCTACGAGGACCGGGGAGCTGTTTTTT. Translation gives CASSLGLAGPTRTGELFF. The full variable domain, with the rest looked up from reference TRBV28 and TRBJ2-2, is DVKVTQSSRYLVKRTGEKVFLECVQDMDHENMFWYRQDPGLGLRLIYFSYDVKMKEKGDIPEGYSVSREKKERFSLILESASTNQTSMYLCASSLGLAGPTRTGELFFGEGSRLTVL.

The chain recombines TRBV27 with TRBJ2-1, with D unclear. Trimming stripped 2 bases from V and 0 bases from J, with 11 bases between. Germline lookup yields CDR1 MNHEY and CDR2 SMNVEV (reference sequence). The CDR3 is 16 residues long. The CDR3 spells CASSLLGVSSYNEQFF. The CDR3 DNA is TGTGCCAGCAGTTTACTTGGCGTTAGCTCCTACAATGAGCAGTTCTTC.

This sequence joins TRBV7-3 and TRBJ2-3; D is possibly TRBD1 (6 bases). Trimming shortened V by 5 bases and J by 3 bases, and 15 bases separated the two germline ends. This CDR3 is built from 15 residues. Germline V gives CDR1 SGHTA, CDR2 FQGTGA. The CDR3 DNA reads TGTGCCAGCAGCGCTAGAGGGGGAGCGACAGATACGCAGTATTTT. The encoded protein is CASSARGGATDTQYF.

In its sample, this clone was seen once. This sequence joins TRBV25-1 and TRBJ2-7, with D maybe TRBD1 (5 bases). V lost 1 base to trimming and J lost 6 bases, with 10 bases between them. Per the germline V gene, CDR1 is MGHDK and CDR2 is SYGVNS. The CDR3 sequence is 13 residues long. The DNA for the CDR3 is TGTGCCAGCAGTGAATTAGCAGGGATCGAGCAGTACTTC. Translated: CASSELAGIEQYF.

In DNA form, the CDR3 reads TGTGCCAGCAGCGATTTCCGCGACGGGCGGGGGACAGATACGCAGTATTTT. Translated: CASSDFRDGRGTDTQYF. The chain carries TRBV5-4 and TRBJ2-3; 7 positions agree with TRBD2. Germline V lookup: CDR1 SGHNT, CDR2 YYREEE (reference sequence). The junction had 14 bases not matched to a gene; V was cut back by 4 bases and J by 3 bases. The CDR3 loop spans 17 amino acids.

CDR3 sequence reads: CASSLGLPSYNEQFF. The CDR3, as DNA: TGCGCCAGCAGCTTGGGACTCCCCTCCTACAATGAGCAGTTCTTC. The chain carries TRBV5-1 and TRBJ2-1; D gene unclear. The CDR3 consists of 15 residues. Trimming shortened V by 0 bases and J by 0 bases, and 7 bases separated the two germline ends. The germline V gene has CDR1 SGHRS and CDR2 YFSETQ.

This rearrangement joins TRBV6-1 to TRBJ1-1, with 8 bases lining up with TRBD1. The CDR3 is 16 amino acids. CDR1 and CDR2 (germline): MNHNS, SASEGT. Germline trimming cut 4 bases from V and 6 bases from J; bases unmatched to any gene: 13. This CDR3 is CASSGRDRKPYPEAFF. CDR3 coding DNA: TGTGCCAGCAGTGGCCGGGACAGGAAACCTTACCCTGAAGCTTTCTTT.

About this clone: Other DNA variants within this sample encode the same CDR3. This chain uses TRBV9 with TRBJ1-2, with a tentative D call TRBD1 (6 bases). Trimming shortened V by 2 bases and J by 2 bases, and 10 bases separated the two germline ends. This CDR3 is built from 14 residues. Germline V lookup: CDR1 SGDLS, CDR2 YYNGEE. The CDR3 here is CASSVGGGNYGYTF. CDR3 nucleotide sequence: TGTGCCAGCAGCGTGGGTGGGGGCAACTATGGCTACACCTTC.

J is TRBJ2-3 and V is TRBV11-2; D may be TRBD2 (5 bases). Trimming shortened V by 5 bases and J by 8 bases, and 11 bases separated the two germline ends. The CDR3 runs 12 residues. Germline V lookup: CDR1 SGHAT, CDR2 FQNNGV. The CDR3 DNA follows: TGTGCCAGCAGCCCTAGCCTCGTTACGCAGTATTTT. Protein: CASSPSLVTQYF.

The V and J genes are TRBV6-1 and TRBJ1-2; D is unresolved. The germline V gene has CDR1 MNHNS and CDR2 SASEGT. The CDR3 is 13 residues long. The germline V and J ends were trimmed by 4 bases and 9 bases, with 15 bases remaining between them. The CDR3, as DNA: TGTGCCAGCAGTGTAGCGGGAGAGGCGCGCTACACCTTC. Protein: CASSVAGEARYTF.

This clone occurred once. The rearrangement uses TRBV15 and TRBJ1-4; D is ambiguous. With 4 bases removed from V and 2 bases from J, the gap between germline ends came to 14 bases. Germline V lookup: CDR1 LNHNV, CDR2 YYDKDF (reference sequence). This CDR3 contains 16 residues. Here the CDR3 reads CATSISTGNTNEKLFF. The CDR3 coding sequence is TGTGCCACCAGCATTTCAACCGGGAACACTAATGAAAAACTGTTTTTT.

J is TRBJ1-4 and V is TRBV4-3, with 8 bases aligning to TRBD1. The germline V gene encodes CDR1 LGHNA and CDR2 YSLEER. V gave up 1 base and J gave up 6 bases; unmatched junction bases: 7. The CDR3 has 16 amino acids. The CDR3 DNA reads as TGCGCCAGCAGCCAAGGGACAGGGCATGGGTATGAAAAACTGTTTTTT. Its protein is CASSQGTGHGYEKLFF.

This rearrangement joins TRBV2 to TRBJ2-3; D unresolved. Germline CDR1 and CDR2: SNHLY and FYNNEI. Trimming removed 8 bases at V and 6 bases at J, with 18 bases between. This CDR3 region has 14 residues. DNA for the CDR3: TGTGCCAGCGATGGGCCAAACCCAAGGGATACGCAGTATTTT. Its translation: CASDGPNPRDTQYF.

V gene TRBV5-4 combines with J gene TRBJ1-6; D is ambiguous. V lost 6 bases to trimming and J lost 7 bases, with 14 bases between them. This CDR3 is 14 amino acids long. Germline lookup yields CDR1 SGHNT and CDR2 YYREEE (reference sequence). CDR3 protein: CASTMAPGNSPLHF. The CDR3 DNA is TGTGCCAGCACCATGGCCCCTGGGAATTCACCCCTCCACTTT.

The V gene is TRBV3-1 (or the pseudogene TRBV3-2), the J gene TRBJ2-7; a weak D match, TRBD2 (5 bases). Germline V gives CDR1 LGHDT, CDR2 YNNKEL (reference sequence). The CDR3 is made up of 15 amino acids. V was cut by 3 bases and J by 4 bases, with 16 bases left in between. This CDR3 reads CASSHRDSPRYEQYF. As DNA, the CDR3 is TGTGCCAGCAGCCATCGGGATTCCCCGAGATACGAGCAGTACTTC.

The chain combines TRBV10-3 with TRBJ1-2; D not resolved. The CDR3 is made up of 13 amino acids. CDR1 is ENHRY, CDR2 SYGVKD, per germline. V lost 6 bases and J lost 2, with 10 bases in between. The CDR3 here is CAISPDGNYGYTF. In DNA, the CDR3 is TGTGCCATCAGCCCGGACGGAAACTATGGCTACACCTTC.

This clone came up once. This chain uses TRBV1 with TRBJ1-5. TRBV1 has pseudogene status. This CDR3 region has 16 residues. CDR3 coding DNA: TGCACCAGCAGCCAAGATGGTCGAAAGGCCAATCAGCCCCAGCATTTT. Protein: CTSSQDGRKANQPQHF.

The CDR3 bases are TGTGCCAGCAGTGAAGTACAGCCTAATCAGCCCCAGCATTTT. Its translation is CASSEVQPNQPQHF. The V gene is TRBV6-1, the J gene TRBJ1-5; no clear D gene. V was cut by 1 base and J by 4 bases, with 8 bases left in between. The length of the CDR3 is 14 residues. Per germline, CDR1 MNHNS and CDR2 SASEGT.

The J gene is TRBJ1-1, the V gene TRBV7-3, with TRBD1 as a possible D gene (6 bases). V lost 5 bases to trimming and J lost 1 base, with 11 bases between them. In germline, CDR1 is SGHTA, CDR2 FQGTGA. The CDR3 consists of 14 residues. The CDR3, as DNA: TGTGCCAGCAGCCTTGACAGGCAGAACACTGAAGCTTTCTTT. It yields the protein CASSLDRQNTEAFF.

In DNA form, the CDR3 reads TGTGCCAGCCACCGGACACGGAACACTGAAGCTTTCTTT. It yields the protein CASHRTRNTEAFF. The V call is TRBV7-2, the J call TRBJ1-1; tentative D call: TRBD1 (5 bases). Per the germline V gene, CDR1 is SGHTA and CDR2 is FQGNSA. CDR3 length: 13 residues. V was cut by 8 bases and J by 1 base, with 11 bases left in between.

The chain employs TRBV7-9 and TRBJ2-7, with TRBD1 as a possible D gene (6 bases). Deletions cut 1 base from V and 5 bases from J, with 21 bases between. The CDR3 extends over 17 amino acids. Germline V gene lookup returns CDR1 SEHNR and CDR2 FQNEAQ (reference sequence). CDR3 sequence reads: CASSLVFQGPIYDEQYF. In nucleotides, the CDR3 is TGTGCCAGCAGCTTAGTGTTTCAGGGGCCGATTTATGACGAGCAGTACTTC.

The V and J genes are TRBV7-3 and TRBJ2-3, with TRBD1 matching over 7 bases. The CDR3 has 15 residues. The germline CDR1 and CDR2 sequences are SGHTA and FQGTGA. J gave up 0 bases and V 5 bases, and 5 bases lay outside the gene matches. For the CDR3, the DNA is TGTGCCAGCAGCCCGGGGACAGCTAGCACAGATACGCAGTATTTT. This gives the protein CASSPGTASTDTQYF.

The chain is built from TRBV11-3 and TRBJ2-2, with 7 bases that match TRBD1. J lost 4 bases, V lost 2 bases, and 4 bases had no gene match. Germline V gene data show CDR1 as SGHNT and CDR2 as YENEEA. The length of the CDR3 is 15 residues. CDR3 in amino acids: CASSLSGGITGELFF. DNA for the CDR3: TGTGCCAGCAGCTTATCAGGGGGAATCACCGGGGAGCTGTTTTTT.